The sequence of this TCR beta chain was determined in a study of blood T cell repertoires in COVID-19. Some clones are missing from TCRdb's copy, which holds only in-frame ones; the method was immunoSEQ multiplex PCR. Of tens of thousands of clones detected, around 85% appear once; the ten largest clones hold around 30%. The sequence came from a woman older than 75 with COVID-19, enrolled during active disease. The sample was peripheral blood.

This CDR3 reads CASSLVGQGQETQYF. The CDR3 nucleotides read TGTGCCAGCAGCTTAGTGGGACAGGGCCAAGAGACCCAGTACTTC. This chain links TRBV5-6 with TRBJ2-5, with 9 bases identical to TRBD1. CDR3 length: 15 residues. Germline values: CDR1 SGHDT, CDR2 YYEEEE. The J segment lost 1 base and the V segment lost 2 bases, leaving 3 bases of the junction unmatched.